The source of this TCR beta chain is a study of tumor-infiltrating lymphocytes in primary liver carcinoma. Study-level information: The five patients, who were men and women, ranged in age from 30 to 69 years. Samples returned roughly 3.5 to 7.5 million productive TCRbeta reads, a yield that was similar across tissue types.

The CDR3 runs to 16 residues. CDR1 and CDR2 from the germline V gene are SQVTM and ANQGSEA. V lost 3 bases and J 2 bases, leaving 20 bases between the germline ends. Notes on the study in general: Lower overlap was observed for tumor-adjacent and tumor-blood pairs relative to tumor region pairs.

Note on this clonotype: Its specificity is unknown.

For blood RNA, unsorted whole blood served as the source, and germline DNA was extracted too. What was collected before surgery was around 4 milliliters of peripheral blood. With a constant-region primer, TCR beta cDNA was made from 400 to 550 ng of total RNA. Library construction for TCR beta comprised three nested multiplex PCR rounds performed with slightly modified ARM-PCR. It was with TRBV1-TRBV30 forward primers and a C-beta reverse primer that the first two PCR rounds were run, at around 11 cycles each. TCRdb processed the multiplex PCR reads anew with MiXCR; each CDR3 protein has one entry. The table shows about 210,000 distinct CDR3 sequences, with roughly two thirds occurring only once.

The sample taken for sequencing was peripheral blood. The TCR comes from a woman aged 60 to 75 with primary liver carcinoma and hepatitis B virus infection. V usage is TRBV29-1 and J usage is TRBJ2-7; D ambiguous. The CDR3 DNA reads TGCAGCGTTGAGGAACTGGTCGCAGGAACCGCCTACGAGCAGTACTTC. It is translated as CSVEELVAGTAYEQYF.